This is a list of T cell receptor beta chains from one sample in a study of OX40 agonist ivuxolimab in advanced cancers. The assay was immunoSEQ multiplex PCR, and TCRdb's table has in-frame clones only and misses some. The sample lists roughly 10,000 clones, roughly 80% occurring once. Sequenced material: CD4+ or CD8+ T cells sorted from blood, taken in a trial of the OX40 agonist ivuxolimab. Receptors originate from an adult with an advanced solid tumor such as melanoma, head and neck, liver or kidney cancer. Both conserved end residues are part of each CDR3. The D gene is left open where the match is weak. Rows give clone size only sometimes, using once, few, many, or a class for an expanded clone.

size	V	D	J	CDR3	DNA
NA	TRBV14	NA	TRBJ2-7	CASSPGIGYEQYF	TGTGCCAGCAGCCCAGGGATAGGCTACGAGCAGTACTTC
NA	TRBV12-2	NA	TRBJ2-1	CASRLESGFPAGDNEQFF	TGTGCAAGTCGCTTAGAGAGCGGGTTCCCGGCGGGGGACAATGAGCAGTTCTTC
NA	TRBV7-1	NA	TRBJ2-1	CASSFSPPGPVDNEQFF	TGTGCCAGCAGCTTTTCCCCTCCGGGACCGGTGGACAATGAGCAGTTCTTC
few	TRBV7-9	TRBD2	TRBJ2-1	CASSSQQREDNEQFF	TGTGCCAGCAGCTCCCAACAGCGGGAGGACAATGAGCAGTTCTTC
NA	TRBV4-3	TRBD1	TRBJ1-1	CASSQARDRTEAFF	TGCGCCAGCAGCCAAGCCCGGGACAGAACTGAAGCTTTCTTT
medium-sized	TRBV15	TRBD1	TRBJ2-1	CATSRDLWPLGDSDYNEQFF	TGTGCCACCAGCAGAGATCTTTGGCCATTAGGGGACAGCGACTACAATGAGCAGTTCTTC
NA	TRBV5-4	NA	TRBJ2-7	CASSSIETVAYEQYF	TGTGCCAGCAGCTCGATTGAGACCGTAGCCTACGAGCAGTACTTC
NA	TRBV27	NA	TRBJ1-1	CASSTRAGATEAFF	TGTGCCAGCAGTACCCGGGCAGGGGCGACTGAAGCTTTCTTT
NA	TRBV7-2	NA	TRBJ1-3	CASSLRQGNTIYF	TGTGCCAGCAGCTTAAGACAGGGAAACACCATATATTTT
NA	TRBV16	NA	TRBJ2-2	CASSQSLQIGPPGELFF	TGTGCCAGCAGCCAATCGTTACAGATTGGGCCTCCGGGGGAGCTGTTTTTT
NA	TRBV5-4	NA	TRBJ2-1	CASSADRIVGYEQFF	TGTGCCAGCAGCGCGGACAGAATAGTAGGATATGAGCAGTTCTTC
once	TRBV9	NA	TRBJ1-2	CASSVDSSYGYTF	TGTGCCAGCAGCGTAGACAGCTCCTATGGCTACACCTTC
few	TRBV7-2	TRBD1	TRBJ1-2	CASNSLLGQGRRGDYGYTF	TGTGCCAGCAACTCCCTTCTGGGACAGGGAAGGAGGGGTGACTATGGCTACACCTTC
NA	TRBV27	NA	TRBJ1-6	CASSLMGVSYNSPLHF	TGTGCCAGCAGTTTAATGGGGGTCTCCTATAATTCACCCCTCCACTTT
few	TRBV9	NA	TRBJ1-1	CASSPSGNTEAFF	TGTGCCAGCAGCCCCTCAGGGAACACTGAAGCTTTCTTT
NA	TRBV19	NA	TRBJ2-7	CASSIDLGAPGEQYF	TGTGCCAGTAGTATAGATCTGGGGGCCCCTGGCGAGCAGTACTTC
NA	TRBV27	NA	TRBJ2-2	CASMAGGSGELFF	TGTGCCAGCATGGCCGGGGGCTCCGGGGAGCTGTTTTTT
NA	TRBV5-1	NA	TRBJ2-1	CASSGKGVYNEQFF	TGCGCCAGCAGCGGAAAAGGGGTCTACAATGAGCAGTTCTTC
NA	TRBV6-4	TRBD2	TRBJ2-1	CASSGLAGGDEQFF	TGTGCCAGCAGCGGACTAGCGGGGGGGGATGAGCAGTTCTTC
once	TRBV27	NA	TRBJ1-2	CASSFGPGAYGYTF	NA
NA	TRBV5-4	TRBD2	TRBJ2-5	CASSYISGNQETQYF	TGTGCCAGCAGCTATATTAGCGGGAACCAAGAGACCCAGTACTTC
NA	TRBV10-2	TRBD1	TRBJ2-2	CASGDRGNDGELFF	TGCGCCAGCGGGGACAGGGGGAATGACGGGGAGCTGTTTTTT
few	TRBV13	TRBD1	TRBJ2-3	CASSLAAGTGWTDTQYF	TGTGCCAGCAGCTTAGCCGCCGGGACAGGGTGGACAGATACGCAGTATTTT
NA	TRBV29-1	TRBD1	TRBJ1-5	CSAQGQGHNQPQHF	TGCAGCGCCCAAGGACAGGGACACAATCAGCCCCAGCATTTT
NA	TRBV5-6	NA	TRBJ2-1	CASSFGGDDYNEQFF	TGTGCCAGCAGCTTTGGGGGAGACGACTACAATGAGCAGTTCTTC
NA	TRBV5-8	TRBD1	TRBJ1-2	CASSLGGQGLYGYTF	TGTGCCAGCAGCTTGGGGGGACAGGGCCTCTATGGCTACACCTTC
once	TRBV30	TRBD2	TRBJ2-7	CAWRNLAGAEQYF	TGTGCCTGGAGGAATCTAGCGGGAGCCGAGCAGTACTTC
medium-sized	TRBV5-5	TRBD1	TRBJ1-2	CASSLETGDNYGYTF	TGTGCCAGCAGCTTGGAGACAGGGGATAACTATGGCTACACCTTC
NA	TRBV6-5	TRBD1	TRBJ2-7	CASPGQERYEQYF	TGTGCCAGCCCGGGACAGGAGCGCTACGAGCAGTACTTC
NA	TRBV6-5	TRBD1	TRBJ1-2	CASSTGTVNYGYTF	TGTGCCAGCAGTACCGGGACAGTCAACTATGGCTACACCTTC